This T cell receptor beta chain originates from a study of cytomegalovirus exposure and HLA in healthy donors. Germline trimming cut 7 bases from V and 4 bases from J; bases unmatched to any gene: 9. The CDR3 is made up of 15 amino acids. Germline V lookup: CDR1 MRHNA, CDR2 SNTAGT. Both 60 Vbeta primers and 13 Jbeta primers went into the PCR. Here immunoSEQ multiplex PCR was the method, and the copy in TCRdb shows in-frame clones only, minus some. The sample table includes 35,000 to 45,000 clones. The genes are TRBV6-4 and TRBJ2-1; TRBD2 matches 8 bases. The sequence was collected from a male donor in good health and CMV-seronegative. The sample taken for sequencing was PBMCs. CDR3 sequence: CASTVKAGAYNEQFF. CDR3 DNA: TGTGCCAGCACCGTTAAAGCGGGAGCGTACAATGAGCAGTTCTTC.